This T cell receptor beta chain was recovered during a study of T cell changes during pregnancy in multiple sclerosis. Sequenced by immunoSEQ multiplex PCR; TCRdb stores in-frame clones only, minus some. Among more than 70,000 clones, 90% to 95% were seen once, and the ten largest hold approximately 1.6%. V was trimmed by 8 bases and J by 4 bases, leaving 11 bases between them. The CDR3 sequence is 12 residues long. Germline-derived CDR1 and CDR2 are SGHTA and FQGNSA. Specimen: peripheral blood, collected after pregnancy. The V gene is TRBV7-2, the J gene TRBJ2-5; tentative D call: TRBD2 (7 bases). The source of this sequence is a female donor in good health, enrolled as a control in a pregnancy study. CDR3 DNA: TGTGCCAGCGGGGGGGGGCCAGAGACCCAGTACTTC. Amino acids: CASGGGPETQYF.